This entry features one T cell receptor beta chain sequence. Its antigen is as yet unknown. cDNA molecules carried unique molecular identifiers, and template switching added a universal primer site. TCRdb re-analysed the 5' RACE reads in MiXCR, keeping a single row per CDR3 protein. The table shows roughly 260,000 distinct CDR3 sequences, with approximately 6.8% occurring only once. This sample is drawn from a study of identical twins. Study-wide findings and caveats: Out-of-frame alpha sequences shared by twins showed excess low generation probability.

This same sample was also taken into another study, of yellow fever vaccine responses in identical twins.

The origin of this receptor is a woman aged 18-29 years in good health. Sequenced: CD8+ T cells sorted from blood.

This chain's CDR3 is CASSLEGAVGELFF. CDR3 DNA sequence: TGTGCCAGCAGTTTAGAGGGGGCGGTCGGGGAGCTGTTTTTT. This chain connects TRBV12-3 or TRBV12-4 to TRBJ2-2; TRBD1 aligns across 7 bases. Losses at the gene ends were 1 base for V and 7 bases for J; bases not matched to a gene: 3. The CDR3 is made up of 14 amino acids.